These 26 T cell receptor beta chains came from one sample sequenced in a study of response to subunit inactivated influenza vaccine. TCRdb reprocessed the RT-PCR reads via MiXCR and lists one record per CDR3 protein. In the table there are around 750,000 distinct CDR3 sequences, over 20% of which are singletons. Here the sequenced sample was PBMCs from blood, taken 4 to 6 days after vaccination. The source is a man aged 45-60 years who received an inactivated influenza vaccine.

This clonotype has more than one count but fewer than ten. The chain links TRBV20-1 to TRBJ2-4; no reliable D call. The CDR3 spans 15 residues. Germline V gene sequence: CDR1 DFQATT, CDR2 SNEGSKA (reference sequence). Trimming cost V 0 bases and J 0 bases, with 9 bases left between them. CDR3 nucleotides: TGCAGTGCTAGAGATGGGCAGATAGCCAAAAACATTCAGTACTTC. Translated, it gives CSARDGQIAKNIQYF.

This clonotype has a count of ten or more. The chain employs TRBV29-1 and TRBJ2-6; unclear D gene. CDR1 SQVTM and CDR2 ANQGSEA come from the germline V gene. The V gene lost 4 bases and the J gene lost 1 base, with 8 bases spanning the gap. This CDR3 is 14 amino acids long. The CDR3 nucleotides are TGCAGCGTTGCCCTTACATCTGGGGCCAACGTCCTGACTTTC. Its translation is CSVALTSGANVLTF.

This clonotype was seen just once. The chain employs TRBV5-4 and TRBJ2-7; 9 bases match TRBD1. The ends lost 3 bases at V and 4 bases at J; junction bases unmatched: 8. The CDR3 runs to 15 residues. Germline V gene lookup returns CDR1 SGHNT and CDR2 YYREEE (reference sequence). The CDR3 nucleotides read TGTGCCAGCAGCTGGGACAGGGAATCGACGTACGAGCAGTACTTC. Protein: CASSWDRESTYEQYF.

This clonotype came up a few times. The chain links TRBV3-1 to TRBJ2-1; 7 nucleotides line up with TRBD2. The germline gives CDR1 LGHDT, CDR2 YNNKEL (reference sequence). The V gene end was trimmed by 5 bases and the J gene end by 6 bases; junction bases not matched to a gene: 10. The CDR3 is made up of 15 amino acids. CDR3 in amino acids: CASSATPGLSNEQFF. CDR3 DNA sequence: TGTGCCAGCAGCGCTACTCCGGGACTAAGCAATGAGCAGTTCTTC.

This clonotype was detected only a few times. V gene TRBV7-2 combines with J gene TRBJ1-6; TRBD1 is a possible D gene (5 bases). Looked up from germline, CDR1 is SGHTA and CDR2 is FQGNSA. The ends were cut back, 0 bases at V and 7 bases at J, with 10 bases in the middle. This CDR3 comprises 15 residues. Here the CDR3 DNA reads TGTGCCAGCAGCTTAGCGATCCAGGGAAATTCACCCCTCCACTTT. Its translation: CASSLAIQGNSPLHF.

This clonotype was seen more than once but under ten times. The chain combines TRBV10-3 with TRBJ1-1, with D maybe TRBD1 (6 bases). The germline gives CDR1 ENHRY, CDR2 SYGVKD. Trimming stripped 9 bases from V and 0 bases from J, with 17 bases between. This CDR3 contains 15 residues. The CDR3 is CAIRQEDLVNTEAFF. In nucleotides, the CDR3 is TGTGCCATTCGACAGGAGGACCTAGTGAACACTGAAGCTTTCTTT.

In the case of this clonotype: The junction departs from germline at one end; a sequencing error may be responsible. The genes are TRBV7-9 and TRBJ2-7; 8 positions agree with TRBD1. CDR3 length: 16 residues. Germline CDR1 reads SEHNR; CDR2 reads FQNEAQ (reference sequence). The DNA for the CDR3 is TGTGCCGGCAGCCCCCCGGGGCGACAGGGGTATTTCGAGCAGAACTTC. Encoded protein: CAGSPPGRQGYFEQNF.

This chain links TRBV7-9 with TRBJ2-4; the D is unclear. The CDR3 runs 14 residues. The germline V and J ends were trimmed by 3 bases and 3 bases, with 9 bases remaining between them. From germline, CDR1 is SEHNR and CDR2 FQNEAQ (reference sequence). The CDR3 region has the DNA TGTGCCAGCAGCTTTGAAGTTGTCAAAAACATTCAGTACTTC. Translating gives CASSFEVVKNIQYF.

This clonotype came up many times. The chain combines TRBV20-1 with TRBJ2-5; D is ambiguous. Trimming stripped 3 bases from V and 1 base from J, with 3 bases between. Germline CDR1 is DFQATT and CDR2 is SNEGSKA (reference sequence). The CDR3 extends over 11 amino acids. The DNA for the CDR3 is TGCAGTGCTAGGGGCCAAGAGACCCAGTACTTC. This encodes CSARGQETQYF.

For the CDR3, the DNA is TGTGCCAGCACCTATGGGACAGTCCATCAGCCCCAGCATTTT. It specifies CASTYGTVHQPQHF. This chain links TRBV7-2 with TRBJ1-5; 7 bases are shared with TRBD1. The ends lost 7 bases at V and 5 bases at J; junction bases unmatched: 8. The CDR3 extends over 14 amino acids. Looked up from germline, CDR1 is SGHTA and CDR2 is FQGNSA.

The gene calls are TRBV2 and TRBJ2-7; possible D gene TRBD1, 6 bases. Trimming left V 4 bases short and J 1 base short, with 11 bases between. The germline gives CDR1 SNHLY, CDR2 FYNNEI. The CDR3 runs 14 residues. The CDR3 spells CASSVYRVSYEQYF. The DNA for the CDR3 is TGTGCCAGCAGTGTGTACAGGGTGTCCTACGAGCAGTACTTC.

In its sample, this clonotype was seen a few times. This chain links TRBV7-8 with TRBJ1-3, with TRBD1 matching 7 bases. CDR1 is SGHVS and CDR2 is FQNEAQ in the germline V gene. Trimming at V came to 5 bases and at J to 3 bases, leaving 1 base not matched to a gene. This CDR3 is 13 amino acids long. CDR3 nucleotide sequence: TGTGCCAGCAGCACAGGGGATGGAAACACCATATATTTT. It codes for CASSTGDGNTIYF.

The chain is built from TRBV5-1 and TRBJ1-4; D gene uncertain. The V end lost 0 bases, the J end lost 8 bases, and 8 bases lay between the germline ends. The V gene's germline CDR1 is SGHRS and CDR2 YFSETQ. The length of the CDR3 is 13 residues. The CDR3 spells CASSLVRGEKLFF. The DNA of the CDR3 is TGCGCCAGCAGCTTGGTCAGAGGCGAAAAACTGTTTTTT.

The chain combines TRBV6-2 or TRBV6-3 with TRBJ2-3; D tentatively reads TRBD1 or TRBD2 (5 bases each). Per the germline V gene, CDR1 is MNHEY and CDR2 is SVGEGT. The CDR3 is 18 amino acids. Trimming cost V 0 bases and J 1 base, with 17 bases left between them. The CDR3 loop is CASSYSPGARSGTDTQYF. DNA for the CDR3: TGTGCCAGCAGTTACTCACCCGGGGCTCGGAGCGGCACAGATACGCAGTATTTT.

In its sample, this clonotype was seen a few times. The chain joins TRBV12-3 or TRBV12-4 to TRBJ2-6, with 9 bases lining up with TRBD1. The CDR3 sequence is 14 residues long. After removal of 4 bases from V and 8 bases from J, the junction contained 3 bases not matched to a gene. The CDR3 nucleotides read TGTGCCAGCAGTTCGGGACAGGGTTCCAACGTCCTGACTTTC. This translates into CASSSGQGSNVLTF.

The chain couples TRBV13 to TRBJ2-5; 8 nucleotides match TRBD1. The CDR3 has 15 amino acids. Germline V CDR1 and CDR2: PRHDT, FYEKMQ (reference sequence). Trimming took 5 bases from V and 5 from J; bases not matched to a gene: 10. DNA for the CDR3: TGTGCCAGCAGCCCGCGGGACAGGCCGAGGGAGACCCAGTACTTC. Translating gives CASSPRDRPRETQYF.

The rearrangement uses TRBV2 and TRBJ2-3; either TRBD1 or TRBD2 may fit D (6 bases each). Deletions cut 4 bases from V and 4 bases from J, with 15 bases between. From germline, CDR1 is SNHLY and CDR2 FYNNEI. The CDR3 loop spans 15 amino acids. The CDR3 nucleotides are TGTGCCAGCAGTGTTACGGGGGCCCGCCCAGATACGCAGTATTTT. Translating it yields CASSVTGARPDTQYF.

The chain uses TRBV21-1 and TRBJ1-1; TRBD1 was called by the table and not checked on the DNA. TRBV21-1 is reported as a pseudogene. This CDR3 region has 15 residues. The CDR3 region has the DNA TGTGCCAGCAGCCCAAGACAGAACATGAACACTGAAGCTTTCTTT. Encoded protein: CASSPRQNMNTEAFF.

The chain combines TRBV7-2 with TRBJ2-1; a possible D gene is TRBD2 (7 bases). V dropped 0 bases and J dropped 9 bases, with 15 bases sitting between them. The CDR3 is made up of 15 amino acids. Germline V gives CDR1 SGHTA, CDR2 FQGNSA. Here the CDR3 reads CASSLAGGAQGEQFF. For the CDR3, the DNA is TGTGCCAGCAGCTTAGCGGGGGGGGCCCAAGGTGAGCAGTTCTTC.

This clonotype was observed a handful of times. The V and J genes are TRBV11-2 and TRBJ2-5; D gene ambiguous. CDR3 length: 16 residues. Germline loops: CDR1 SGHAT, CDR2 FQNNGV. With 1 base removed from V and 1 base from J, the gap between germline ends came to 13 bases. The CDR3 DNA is TGTGCCAGCAGCTTAGGCCCTCAGACCGTCCAAGAGACCCAGTACTTC. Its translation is CASSLGPQTVQETQYF.

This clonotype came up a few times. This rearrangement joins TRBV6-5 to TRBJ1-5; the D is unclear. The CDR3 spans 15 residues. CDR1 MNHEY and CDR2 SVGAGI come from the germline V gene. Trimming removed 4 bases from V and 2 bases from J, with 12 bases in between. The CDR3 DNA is TGTGCCAGCAGTTTACACGGACGGGGCAATCAGCCCCAGCATTTT. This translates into CASSLHGRGNQPQHF.

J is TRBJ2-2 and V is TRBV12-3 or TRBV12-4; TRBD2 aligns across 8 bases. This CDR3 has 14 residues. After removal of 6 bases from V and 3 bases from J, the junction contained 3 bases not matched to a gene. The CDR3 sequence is CASSRGGDTGELFF. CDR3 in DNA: TGTGCCAGCAGCCGGGGGGGGGACACCGGGGAGCTGTTTTTT.

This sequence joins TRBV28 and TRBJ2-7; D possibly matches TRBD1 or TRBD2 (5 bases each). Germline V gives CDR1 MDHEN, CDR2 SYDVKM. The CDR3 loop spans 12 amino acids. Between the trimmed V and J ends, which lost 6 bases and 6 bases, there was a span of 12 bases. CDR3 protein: CASRTGAGEQYF. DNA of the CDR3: TGTGCCAGCAGGACCGGGGCGGGCGAGCAGTACTTC.

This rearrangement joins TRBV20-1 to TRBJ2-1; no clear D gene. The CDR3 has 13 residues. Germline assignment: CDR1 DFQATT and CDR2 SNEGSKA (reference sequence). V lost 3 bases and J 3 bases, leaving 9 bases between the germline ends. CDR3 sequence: CSASSSLYNEQFF. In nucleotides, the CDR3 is TGCAGTGCTAGTTCCAGCCTCTACAATGAGCAGTTCTTC.

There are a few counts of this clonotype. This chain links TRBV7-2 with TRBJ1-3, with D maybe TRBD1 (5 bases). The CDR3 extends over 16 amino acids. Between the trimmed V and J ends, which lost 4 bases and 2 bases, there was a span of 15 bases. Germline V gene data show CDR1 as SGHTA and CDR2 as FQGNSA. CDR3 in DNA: TGTGCCAGCAGCTCGATTCCGGGCAGGGCTGGAAACACCATATATTTT. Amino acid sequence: CASSSIPGRAGNTIYF.

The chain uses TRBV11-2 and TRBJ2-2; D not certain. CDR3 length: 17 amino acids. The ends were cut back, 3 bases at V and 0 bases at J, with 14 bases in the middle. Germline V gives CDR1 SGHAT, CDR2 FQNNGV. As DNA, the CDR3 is TGTGCCAGCAGCTTTCGTCGGACGGATTCGAACACCGGGGAGCTGTTTTTT. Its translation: CASSFRRTDSNTGELFF.